What follows describes a single T cell receptor beta chain. The antigen this receptor binds is unknown. Per-base quality was not reported, and no clone a single base away is much larger than it. The sample comes from a study of long-term antiretroviral therapy in people with HIV (dated 2022 in TCRdb). Regarding the study in general: The earliest samples were collected approximately a decade before the 2015 WHO recommendation for immediate ART, a period when ART was typically delayed until CD4 counts fell. A retrospective serial study tested whether changes in peripheral blood TRB repertoire composition and diversity were associated with ART initiation and durable HIV suppression. A total of roughly 180 cryopreserved PBMC samples were contributed to the cohort by 30 adults with confirmed HIV infection, with samples collected serially over a mean of roughly six years (range 1-12). About 35% of the 30 participants with HIV were female. Test extractions of a monoclonal T-cell line alongside about 35 polyclonal samples showed no cross-contamination during QIAcube processing. The paper's findings and limits, for the study overall: No data were available on ART adherence, viral resistance or therapy changes, limiting inferences about post-ART repertoire changes. Because pre-ART samples had limited cell numbers, unsorted PBMC were profiled rather than sorted CD4+ and CD8+ T cells. Expanded TRB clones identified before ART initiation dominated the repertoire at all time points, although this dominance fluctuated and declined in many PLHIV after ART. The samples were dated from about 2004 to 2017, and the ART regimens that were used may be less effective than current ART regimens. ART initiation was associated with a significant increase in TRB diversity, but diversity stayed significantly below transplant donor controls even after long-term ART. HIV repertoires had narrower CDR3 length ranges than controls, and the network structure suggested an antigen-experienced repertoire that shifted only slightly toward naive after ART. Limited PBMC availability meant only the TCR beta chain was sequenced, without alpha chain pairing.

To be included, a participant needed at least one PBMC sample from before ART initiation plus at least two post-ART samples. Every participant with HIV received treatment in the United States of America. Cryopreserved samples of about 0.95-11 million PBMC were thawed and washed before DNA extraction. At the time of the earliest PBMC sample, participants with HIV were aged between about 23 and 54 years. Per participant, PBMC samples came from 1-4 timepoints prior to ART initiation and 2-8 timepoints following ART initiation, for a median of 7 samples. For every participant, serial HIV viral load, CD4+ T-cell count, ART history and demographic data were obtained. Using a Qiagen kit on a QIAcube, genomic DNA was extracted from unsorted PBMC, with samples processed in batches of 12. The immunoSEQ hsTCRB v3.0 assay was used at survey level resolution for TRB variable region sequencing. The targeted TRB sequencing depth was about 40,000-55,000 T-cell genomes per sample. TRB libraries were pooled and sequenced on an Illumina MiSeq using a v3 150-cycle kit. As for the authors' bioinformatics: Repertoire analysis ran in R within a reproducible Nextflow workflow covering QC, data transformation and analysis. LymphoSeq2, an R package for exploring AIRR-Seq data, was used to implement the custom analyses. Four samples that produced fewer than 5000 total TRB sequences were removed, so under 200 HIV repertoires were analyzed. Of the roughly 180 retained HIV repertoires, about 59 were collected before and roughly 130 after ART initiation. Each repertoire was downsampled to 5000 TRB nucleotide sequences, and summary statistics were averaged across 100 downsampling iterations. TRB sequences were retained for analysis only if CDR3 regions of at least seven amino acids were present. A Shannon entropy-derived clonality score and the Gini coefficient were used to measure diversity. Repertoire networks linked the top 5000 CDR3 amino acid sequences whenever two sequences differed by an edit distance of one. Antigen specificity groups and MHC restriction were predicted for TRB CDR3 amino acid sequences with GLIPH2. To flag known CMV, EBV, HIV or tissue antigen associations, CDR3 amino acid sequences were matched against VDJdb and McPAS-TCR. Pre-ART, post-ART and control groups were compared with Wilcoxon signed-rank tests and Holm-Bonferroni correction. The clones in this table, taken by TCRdb from immuneACCESS, are in-frame only. Not every clone is retained; where verified, under half of the shortfall comes from an unresolved V gene, and the cause of the rest is unknown. D and trimming were read from the DNA, whereas the V and J calls and clone size are those reported in that table. The sample records about 50,000 clones, approximately 79% of which are singletons. Clones ranked in the top ten supply under 3% of the sample.

CDR1 is given as SGDLS and CDR2 as YYNGEE, both from the germline V gene. The CDR3 has 14 amino acids, counting the end cysteine and phenylalanine. Here the CDR3 DNA is all that survives: 42 bases in frame from base 1. The chain employs TRBV9 and TRBJ2-5; TRBD1 lines up with 7 middle nucleotides. TRBJ2-7 matches the DNA end more closely, so the J call is doubtful. Sequencing was performed on unsorted PBMCs, taken 0.8 years after starting antiretroviral therapy. This clonotype originated in a woman in her late teens or twenties with HIV. CDR3 sequence: CASSVDRSSYEQYF. The nucleotide sequence is given as TGTGCCAGCAGCGTGGACAGGAGCTCCTACGAGCAGTACTTC.